Listed below are T cell receptor beta chains from one sample, sequenced in a study of T cells in Graves' hyperthyroidism and ophthalmopathy. MiXCR was run by TCRdb on the multiplex PCR reads, yielding one entry per CDR3 protein. The profile covers approximately 400,000 distinct CDR3 sequences, with 15% appearing a single time and 32% taken by the ten largest. The specimen was blood. The source of these receptors is a woman in her twenties or thirties with Graves' hyperthyroidism. Both conserved end residues are part of each CDR3. The order of the fields is D gene, J gene, clone size, V gene, CDR3 protein, CDR3 DNA. The D gene is left open where the match is weak. Clone size is stated in some rows and not others, as once, few, many or a class when expanded.

d_call: TRBD1; j_call: TRBJ2-5; clone_size: -; v_call: TRBV11-3; cdr3_aa: CASSLGQSTTGGETQYF; cdr3_nt: TGTGCCAGCAGCTTGGGACAGTCAACCACTGGGGGAGAGACCCAGTACTTC
d_call: -; j_call: TRBJ1-4; clone_size: many; v_call: TRBV10-3; cdr3_aa: CAISESILGQGGEKLFF; cdr3_nt: TGTGCCATCAGTGAGTCGATACTCGGACAAGGGGGTGAAAAACTGTTTTTT
d_call: -; j_call: TRBJ2-1; clone_size: many; v_call: TRBV28; cdr3_aa: CASRPEVGEQFF; cdr3_nt: TGTGCCAGCAGGCCCGAAGTCGGGGAGCAGTTCTTC
d_call: TRBD2; j_call: TRBJ2-1; clone_size: many; v_call: TRBV3-1; cdr3_aa: CASSQEFLAANEQFF; cdr3_nt: TGTGCCAGCAGCCAAGAGTTCCTAGCGGCAAATGAGCAGTTCTTC
d_call: -; j_call: TRBJ2-1; clone_size: -; v_call: TRBV6-4; cdr3_aa: CASSEVGSANEQFF; cdr3_nt: TGTGCCAGCAGTGAGGTCGGTAGCGCCAATGAGCAGTTCTTC
d_call: -; j_call: TRBJ2-1; clone_size: many; v_call: TRBV30; cdr3_aa: CALSGSSSYNEQFF; cdr3_nt: TGTGCCTTGAGCGGGTCGAGCTCCTACAATGAGCAGTTCTTC
d_call: -; j_call: TRBJ1-5; clone_size: -; v_call: TRBV20-1; cdr3_aa: CSAYRESNQPQHF; cdr3_nt: TGCAGCGCTTACAGGGAGAGCAATCAGCCCCAGCATTTT
d_call: -; j_call: TRBJ2-1; clone_size: -; v_call: TRBV6-2/TRBV6-3; cdr3_aa: CASSFSVGGGSSYNEQFF; cdr3_nt: TGTGCCAGCAGTTTTTCCGTAGGGGGCGGGAGCTCCTACAATGAGCAGTTCTTC
d_call: TRBD2; j_call: TRBJ2-1; clone_size: -; v_call: TRBV11-1; cdr3_aa: CASSRTSPSYNEQFF; cdr3_nt: TGTGCCAGCAGTCGGACTAGTCCCTCCTACAATGAGCAGTTCTTC
d_call: -; j_call: TRBJ1-4; clone_size: many; v_call: TRBV3-1; cdr3_aa: CASSPPGGNEKLFF; cdr3_nt: TGTGCCAGCAGCCCCCCCGGGGGGAATGAAAAACTGTTTTTT
d_call: -; j_call: TRBJ2-5; clone_size: many; v_call: TRBV18; cdr3_aa: CASSHRGQETQYF; cdr3_nt: TGTGCCAGCTCACATAGGGGCCAAGAGACCCAGTACTTC
d_call: -; j_call: TRBJ1-6; clone_size: many; v_call: TRBV2; cdr3_aa: CASSRDTYNSPLHF; cdr3_nt: TGTGCCAGCAGCCGTGACACGTATAATTCACCCCTCCACTTT
d_call: -; j_call: TRBJ1-1; clone_size: many; v_call: TRBV30; cdr3_aa: CAWRSGTHTEAFF; cdr3_nt: TGTGCCTGGAGATCCGGGACTCACACTGAAGCTTTCTTT
d_call: -; j_call: TRBJ2-3; clone_size: few; v_call: TRBV4-1; cdr3_aa: CASSQVRLTDTQYF; cdr3_nt: TGCGCCAGCAGCCAAGTCAGACTCACAGATACGCAGTATTTT
d_call: TRBD1; j_call: TRBJ2-2; clone_size: few; v_call: TRBV24-1; cdr3_aa: CATGTGEYTGELFF; cdr3_nt: TGTGCCACCGGGACAGGGGAATATACCGGGGAGCTGTTTTTT
d_call: -; j_call: TRBJ1-1; clone_size: once; v_call: TRBV11-2; cdr3_aa: CASSLAGRGADTEAFF; cdr3_nt: TGTGCCAGCAGCTTGGCGGGTAGGGGGGCAGACACTGAAGCTTTCTTT
d_call: TRBD2; j_call: TRBJ2-1; clone_size: many; v_call: TRBV10-3; cdr3_aa: CATVSGLAGVNEQFF; cdr3_nt: TGTGCCACTGTATCCGGACTAGCGGGAGTCAATGAGCAGTTCTTC
d_call: TRBD2; j_call: TRBJ2-5; clone_size: few; v_call: TRBV6-5; cdr3_aa: CASSYGGTSGRVLETQYF; cdr3_nt: TGTGCCAGCAGTTACGGGGGTACTAGCGGGCGAGTTTTAGAGACCCAGTACTTC
d_call: TRBD2; j_call: TRBJ2-7; clone_size: few; v_call: TRBV20-1; cdr3_aa: CSARDRLGLAGASYEQYF; cdr3_nt: TGCAGTGCTAGAGATAGATTGGGACTAGCGGGAGCCTCCTACGAGCAGTACTTC
d_call: TRBD2; j_call: TRBJ2-5; clone_size: -; v_call: TRBV20-1; cdr3_aa: CSARDYSGREVGYF; cdr3_nt: TGCAGTGCTAGAGATTATTCCGGGCGGGAGGTCGGGTACTTC
d_call: TRBD2; j_call: TRBJ2-3; clone_size: -; v_call: TRBV20-1; cdr3_aa: CSARSGTSGRASKDTQYF; cdr3_nt: TGCAGTGCTAGGTCAGGGACTAGCGGGAGGGCCTCAAAAGATACGCAGTATTTT
d_call: -; j_call: TRBJ2-2; clone_size: -; v_call: TRBV29-1; cdr3_aa: CSVVHDRSTGELFF; cdr3_nt: TGCAGCGTTGTCCACGATAGGAGCACCGGGGAGCTGTTTTTT
d_call: TRBD1; j_call: TRBJ1-4; clone_size: few; v_call: TRBV11-2; cdr3_aa: CASSPRTGGIEKLFF; cdr3_nt: TGTGCCAGCAGCCCTAGGACAGGGGGGATAGAAAAACTGTTTTTT
d_call: TRBD2; j_call: TRBJ2-3; clone_size: few; v_call: TRBV29-1; cdr3_aa: CSAVQRELRTDTQYF; cdr3_nt: TGCAGCGCCGTCCAGCGGGAGCTACGCACAGATACGCAGTATTTT
d_call: -; j_call: TRBJ1-5; clone_size: many; v_call: TRBV3-1; cdr3_aa: CASSQDGSRGNQPQHF; cdr3_nt: TGTGCCAGCAGCCAAGATGGATCCAGGGGTAATCAGCCCCAGCATTTT
d_call: -; j_call: TRBJ1-5; clone_size: -; v_call: TRBV20-1; cdr3_aa: CSAGRAEAIQPQHF; cdr3_nt: TGCAGTGCTGGGCGGGCAGAGGCAATCCAGCCCCAGCATTTT
d_call: -; j_call: TRBJ2-1; clone_size: many; v_call: TRBV30; cdr3_aa: CAWSVRRRAEQFF; cdr3_nt: TGTGCCTGGAGTGTAAGGCGTAGGGCAGAGCAGTTCTTC
d_call: -; j_call: TRBJ2-2; clone_size: few; v_call: TRBV4-2; cdr3_aa: CASSQAQGLTGELFF; cdr3_nt: TGTGCCAGCAGCCAAGCACAGGGTTTGACCGGGGAGCTGTTTTTT
d_call: TRBD2; j_call: TRBJ2-3; clone_size: -; v_call: TRBV7-9; cdr3_aa: CASSSGLAGLTDTQYF; cdr3_nt: TGTGCCAGCAGCTCAGGACTAGCGGGCCTCACAGATACGCAGTATTTT
d_call: TRBD1; j_call: TRBJ2-4; clone_size: -; v_call: TRBV30; cdr3_aa: CAWSVKGARNIQYF; cdr3_nt: TGTGCCTGGAGTGTAAAGGGGGCCCGAAACATTCAGTACTTC
d_call: -; j_call: TRBJ1-5; clone_size: many; v_call: TRBV20-1; cdr3_aa: CSASSEFYQPQHF; cdr3_nt: TGCAGTGCTAGTTCTGAGTTTTATCAGCCCCAGCATTTT
d_call: TRBD1; j_call: TRBJ1-4; clone_size: few; v_call: TRBV7-3; cdr3_aa: CASSLRDRGEKLFF; cdr3_nt: TGTGCCAGCAGCTTAAGGGACAGGGGTGAAAAACTGTTTTTT
d_call: TRBD2; j_call: TRBJ2-1; clone_size: many; v_call: TRBV30; cdr3_aa: CAWSVRLADYNEQFF; cdr3_nt: TGTGCCTGGAGTGTTAGGCTAGCGGATTACAATGAGCAGTTCTTC
d_call: -; j_call: TRBJ2-5; clone_size: many; v_call: TRBV20-1; cdr3_aa: CSARDNGETQYF; cdr3_nt: TGCAGTGCTAGAGATAACGGGGAGACCCAGTACTTC
d_call: TRBD2; j_call: TRBJ2-7; clone_size: -; v_call: TRBV5-1; cdr3_aa: CASSVSGRPPYEQYF; cdr3_nt: TGCGCCAGCAGCGTTAGCGGGAGGCCCCCCTACGAGCAGTACTTC
d_call: TRBD2; j_call: TRBJ2-1; clone_size: -; v_call: TRBV7-2; cdr3_aa: CASSYLHRTSQLEQFF; cdr3_nt: TGTGCCAGCAGCTACTTACACAGGACTAGCCAACTTGAGCAGTTCTTC
d_call: -; j_call: TRBJ2-3; clone_size: few; v_call: TRBV7-2; cdr3_aa: CASSSAYGGFHTDTQYF; cdr3_nt: TGTGCCAGCAGCTCTGCGTATGGGGGCTTCCACACAGATACGCAGTATTTT
d_call: -; j_call: TRBJ2-4; clone_size: few; v_call: TRBV28; cdr3_aa: CASSDTQNIQYF; cdr3_nt: TGTGCCAGCAGTGACACGCAAAACATTCAGTACTTC
d_call: TRBD2; j_call: TRBJ2-5; clone_size: -; v_call: TRBV18; cdr3_aa: CASSPSELAGEETQYF; cdr3_nt: TGTGCCAGCTCTCCCAGCGAGTTAGCGGGAGAAGAGACCCAGTACTTC
d_call: TRBD2; j_call: TRBJ2-5; clone_size: -; v_call: TRBV5-1; cdr3_aa: CASSPGLKGETQYF; cdr3_nt: TGCGCCAGCTCGCCGGGACTAAAAGGAGAGACCCAGTACTTC
d_call: -; j_call: TRBJ2-4; clone_size: many; v_call: TRBV2; cdr3_aa: CASSHPGKEDIQYF; cdr3_nt: TGTGCCAGCAGTCACCCGGGGAAGGAAGACATTCAGTACTTC
d_call: TRBD2; j_call: TRBJ2-7; clone_size: many; v_call: TRBV27; cdr3_aa: CASSLRLAGVYEQYF; cdr3_nt: TGTGCCAGCAGTTTACGCCTAGCGGGAGTTTACGAGCAGTACTTC
d_call: TRBD1; j_call: TRBJ1-2; clone_size: few; v_call: TRBV7-8; cdr3_aa: CASSLDGTGNYGYTF; cdr3_nt: TGTGCCAGCAGCTTAGATGGGACAGGGAACTATGGCTACACCTTC
d_call: -; j_call: TRBJ1-2; clone_size: -; v_call: TRBV10-1; cdr3_aa: CASSVQAQLNYGYTF; cdr3_nt: TGCGCCAGCAGTGTCCAGGCTCAGCTAAACTATGGCTACACCTTC
d_call: TRBD2; j_call: TRBJ2-1; clone_size: many; v_call: TRBV2; cdr3_aa: CASAAGTSGSNEQFF; cdr3_nt: TGTGCCAGCGCCGCCGGGACTAGCGGGAGCAATGAGCAGTTCTTC
d_call: TRBD2; j_call: TRBJ2-3; clone_size: many; v_call: TRBV28; cdr3_aa: CASSSLAGLGTDTQYF; cdr3_nt: TGTGCCAGCAGTTCACTAGCGGGGCTCGGCACAGATACGCAGTATTTT
d_call: TRBD2; j_call: TRBJ2-7; clone_size: many; v_call: TRBV28; cdr3_aa: CASSPPGGPYEQYF; cdr3_nt: TGTGCCAGCAGTCCACCGGGAGGTCCCTACGAGCAGTACTTC
d_call: TRBD1; j_call: TRBJ1-4; clone_size: few; v_call: TRBV20-1; cdr3_aa: CSAMNPGQQNEKLFF; cdr3_nt: TGCAGTGCTATGAACCCGGGACAGCAAAATGAAAAACTGTTTTTT